A selection of T cell receptor beta chains follows, all from one sample in a study of blood T cell repertoires in COVID-19. Here immunoSEQ multiplex PCR was the method, and the copy in TCRdb shows in-frame clones only, minus some. The sample has over 200,000 clones, 80% to 90% seen once. The sequenced sample consisted of PBMCs or T cells enriched from blood (not recorded which). These receptors were taken from a woman aged 50 to 65 who had recovered from COVID-19. Both conserved end residues are part of each CDR3. A D gene is named only where the DNA matches it firmly. Only part of the rows carry a size: once, few, many, or a class if the clone is expanded.

clone_size,j_call,v_call,d_call,cdr3_aa,cdr3_nt
NA,TRBJ1-5,TRBV15,NA,CATSSRLTGQPQHF,TGTGCCACCAGCAGCCGGTTAACCGGTCAGCCCCAGCATTTT
NA,TRBJ2-2,TRBV2,NA,CASRWTANTGELFF,TGTGCCAGCAGGTGGACTGCGAACACCGGGGAGCTGTTTTTT
NA,TRBJ2-1,TRBV28,NA,CASSPRLVHNEQFF,TGTGCCAGCAGTCCCCGACTAGTTCACAATGAGCAGTTCTTC
NA,TRBJ1-1,TRBV28,NA,CASSPPARGTEAFF,TGTGCCAGCAGCCCACCCGCACGAGGAACTGAAGCTTTCTTT
NA,TRBJ2-3,TRBV5-1,NA,CASSLDPGRSTDTQYF,TGCGCCAGCAGCTTGGATCCCGGGAGAAGTACAGATACGCAGTATTTT
once,TRBJ2-1,TRBV3-1/TRBV3-2,TRBD2,CASSQVRDYPHNEQFF,TGTGCCAGCAGCCAAGTCCGGGACTATCCCCACAATGAGCAGTTCTTC
NA,TRBJ2-5,TRBV7-2,NA,CASRPLPTGTQETQYF,TGTGCCAGCAGACCCCTACCTACAGGGACCCAGGAGACCCAGTACTTC
NA,TRBJ2-3,TRBV28,TRBD2,CASSLYGGRSTDTQYF,TGTGCCAGCAGTTTATACGGCGGGAGGAGCACAGATACGCAGTATTTT
NA,TRBJ2-5,TRBV7-2,TRBD2,CASSSRLAGQETQYF,TGTGCCAGCAGCTCTAGACTAGCGGGACAAGAGACCCAGTACTTC
NA,TRBJ1-2,TRBV6-5,TRBD1,CASSYTGAGNYGYTF,TGTGCCAGCAGTTACACAGGGGCGGGCAACTATGGCTACACCTTC
NA,TRBJ1-3,TRBV10-3,NA,CAISDKYSSGNTIYF,TGTGCCATCAGTGATAAGTACAGCTCTGGAAACACCATATATTTT
NA,TRBJ2-5,TRBV19,TRBD1,CASSKDRAETQYF,TGTGCCAGTAGTAAGGACAGGGCTGAGACCCAGTACTTC
NA,TRBJ2-2,TRBV3-1/TRBV3-2,TRBD2,CASSRRTSGRGSNTGELFF,TGTGCCAGCAGCCGTAGGACTAGCGGGAGGGGATCGAACACCGGGGAGCTGTTTTTT
NA,TRBJ2-3,TRBV29-1,TRBD1,CSGRDRGSDTQYF,TGCAGTGGCCGGGACAGGGGGAGTGATACGCAGTATTTT
NA,TRBJ2-1,TRBV11-3,TRBD2,CASSLGTSIRGSYNEQFF,TGTGCCAGCAGCTTAGGGACTAGCATTCGAGGTTCCTACAATGAGCAGTTCTTC
few,TRBJ1-6,TRBV11-2,NA,CASSPDGGHSPLHF,TGTGCCAGCAGCCCAGATGGAGGACATTCACCCCTCCACTTT
once,TRBJ2-7,TRBV27,NA,CASGLGPSYEQYF,TGTGCCAGCGGCCTGGGGCCGAGCTACGAGCAGTACTTC
NA,TRBJ1-3,TRBV19,NA,CASTNRGGGSGNTIYF,TGTGCCAGTACCAATCGTGGGGGGGGCTCTGGAAACACCATATATTTT
NA,TRBJ2-1,TRBV27,TRBD2,CASSSTTPGLGSYNEQFF,TGTGCCAGCAGTTCGACAACTCCGGGACTAGGATCCTACAATGAGCAGTTCTTC
NA,TRBJ2-5,TRBV5-4,TRBD2,CASSSPSGSGGLYF,TGTGCCAGCAGCTCTCCTAGCGGGAGCGGGGGGTTGTACTTC
NA,TRBJ1-6,TRBV15,NA,CATSRDLRGVSPLHF,TGTGCCACCAGCAGAGATTTAAGGGGTGTTTCACCCCTCCACTTT
NA,TRBJ2-1,TRBV11-2,NA,CASSFNNEQFF,TGTGCCAGCAGCTTTAACAATGAGCAGTTCTTC
NA,TRBJ2-7,TRBV18,TRBD2,CASSPTSGSTHEQYF,TGTGCCAGCTCACCCACTAGCGGGAGTACCCACGAGCAGTACTTC
once,TRBJ2-2,TRBV6-5,NA,CASSSYSGMGTGELFF,TGTGCCAGCAGTTCGTACTCCGGGATGGGAACCGGGGAGCTGTTTTTT
NA,TRBJ2-2,TRBV6-6,TRBD2,CASRPDGGFNTGELFF,TGTGCCAGCAGACCCGACGGGGGGTTTAACACCGGGGAGCTGTTTTTT
few,TRBJ2-1,TRBV21-1,NA,CASSNRGLEKNEQFF,TGTGCCAGCAGCAACAGGGGACTAGAAAAAAATGAGCAGTTCTTC
NA,TRBJ2-7,TRBV27,NA,CASSFKGVSYEQYF,TGTGCCAGCAGTTTTAAGGGGGTTTCCTACGAGCAGTACTTC
NA,TRBJ2-5,TRBV2,TRBD1,CASLNRGLAETQYF,TGTGCCAGCTTGAACAGGGGGCTGGCAGAGACCCAGTACTTC
NA,TRBJ1-3,TRBV2,NA,CASSERGRWSSGNTIYF,TGTGCCAGCAGTGAACGGGGTAGATGGTCCTCTGGAAACACCATATATTTT